This entry concerns a single T cell receptor beta chain. Its specificity is not known. The protocol was immunoSEQ multiplex PCR, while the TCRdb copy is restricted to in-frame clones and leaves out a portion. Counted here are around 130,000 clones, 85% to 90% occurring once; the ten biggest clones make up under 4%. V lost 6 bases and J 4 bases, leaving 12 bases between the germline ends. The CDR3 is 13 amino acids. The germline CDR1 and CDR2 sequences are LNHNV and YYDKDF (reference sequence). These data belong to a study of T cell responses to AZD1222 COVID-19 vaccine. Whole-study findings and limits: Dominant at 160-218 and 743-854, vaccine-associated CD4 TCRs also spanned spike. Clonal diversity may have been underestimated in mostly white British donors. The study identified only six AZD1222 recipients as seropositive at baseline. Per reports, nearly half of all spike-specific TCRs target regions that are unmutated in variants.

The rearrangement joins TRBV15 to TRBJ1-2; D gene ambiguous. This specimen consisted of peripheral blood, obtained on day 0 of AZD1222 vaccination. The TCR originated in an adult in good health. CDR3 in DNA: TGTGCCACCAGGGAGGGTGCTGGCTATGGCTACACCTTC. It specifies CATREGAGYGYTF.